These 13 T cell receptor beta chains came from one sample sequenced in a study of early T cells in non-severe SARS-CoV-2 infection. Via MiXCR, TCRdb re-called the 5' RACE reads, giving one row per CDR3 protein. Here the sample spans 75,000 to 100,000 distinct CDR3 sequences, under 15% being singletons. Sequenced sample: whole blood. These receptors came from an adult who was a healthcare worker with PCR-confirmed SARS-CoV-2 infection or an uninfected control (not recorded which).

The genes are TRBV29-1 and TRBJ2-3; weak D call: TRBD1 (5 bases). V was trimmed by 3 bases and J by 0 bases, leaving 13 bases between them. The CDR3 consists of 15 residues. The germline gives CDR1 SQVTM, CDR2 ANQGSEA. The CDR3 reads CSVDFQGPSTDTQYF. DNA for the CDR3: TGCAGCGTTGATTTTCAGGGCCCTAGCACAGATACGCAGTATTTT.

This clonotype was seen a few times. The V call is TRBV11-2, the J call TRBJ2-5, with unresolved D. The germline CDR1 and CDR2 sequences are SGHAT and FQNNGV. CDR3 length: 15 amino acids. Deletions cut 1 base from V and 1 base from J, with 10 bases between. CDR3 protein: CASSLVYRSQETQYF. The DNA for the CDR3 is TGTGCCAGCAGCTTAGTGTACAGAAGCCAAGAGACCCAGTACTTC.

This clonotype showed up just a few times. The chain employs TRBV5-1 and TRBJ2-7; D is tentatively TRBD1 or TRBD2 (6 bases each). This CDR3 spans 13 amino acids. Per germline, CDR1 SGHRS and CDR2 YFSETQ. With 4 bases removed from V and 2 bases from J, the gap between germline ends came to 10 bases. The CDR3 sequence: CASSEGGAYEQYF. The CDR3 DNA is TGCGCCAGCAGCGAGGGGGGAGCCTACGAGCAGTACTTC.

This clonotype was seen a few times. This sequence joins TRBV20-1 and TRBJ2-7, with TRBD2 identical over 13 bases. The ends lost 0 bases at V and 4 bases at J; junction bases unmatched: 3. The CDR3 totals 15 residues. CDR1 is DFQATT, CDR2 SNEGSKA, per germline (reference sequence). The CDR3 reads CSARDGLAGEYEQYF. CDR3 nucleotides: TGCAGTGCTAGAGATGGACTAGCGGGAGAGTACGAGCAGTACTTC.

This clonotype was recorded at least ten times. The genes are TRBV20-1 and TRBJ1-6, with TRBD1 matching 8 bases. The trim removed 7 bases at V and 7 bases at J, leaving 6 bases unmatched. Germline V gene sequence: CDR1 DFQATT, CDR2 SNEGSKA (reference sequence). The CDR3 totals 13 residues. For the CDR3, the DNA is TGCAGTGTCCAGGGGGCGGTCAATTCACCCCTCCACTTT. Its translation is CSVQGAVNSPLHF.

This clonotype was picked up a small number of times. This rearrangement joins TRBV5-4 to TRBJ1-3, with D unclear. Per the germline V gene, CDR1 is SGHNT and CDR2 is YYREEE (reference sequence). The V gene lost 4 bases and the J gene lost 0 bases, with 14 bases spanning the gap. The CDR3 runs to 16 residues. CDR3 region: CASSTQTVSSGNTIYF. The CDR3 DNA is TGTGCCAGCAGCACACAAACTGTGAGCTCTGGAAACACCATATATTTT.

The gene calls are TRBV5-6 and TRBJ2-1; the D is unclear. V shed 0 bases and J shed 15 bases, with 10 bases lying between them. Germline CDR1 SGHDT, CDR2 YYEEEE. The CDR3 has 11 amino acids. In nucleotides, the CDR3 is TGTGCCAGCAGCTTGGACCACCGGAGGTTCTTC. It encodes CASSLDHRRFF. The whole variable domain, filled in from reference TRBV5-6 and TRBJ2-1, reads DAGVTQSPTHLIKTRGQQVTLRCSPKSGHDTVSWYQQALGQGPQFIFQYYEEEERQRGNFPDRFSGHQFPNYSSELNVNALLLGDSALYLCASSLDHRRFFGPGTRLTVL.

The V and J genes are TRBV4-1 and TRBJ2-2, with D maybe TRBD2 (6 bases). With 4 bases removed from V and 6 bases from J, the gap between germline ends came to 15 bases. Germline assignment: CDR1 MGHRA and CDR2 YSYEKL. This CDR3 has 15 amino acids. The CDR3, as DNA: TGCGCCAGCAGCCCGTGGGAGGCCTACGCCGGGGAGCTGTTTTTT. It translates to CASSPWEAYAGELFF.

The chain recombines TRBV12-3 or TRBV12-4 with TRBJ2-3, with 12 bases lining up with TRBD1. CDR3 size: 18 residues. J lost 5 bases, V lost 4 bases, and 13 bases had no gene match. The CDR3 protein is CASSSPWDRGHKGDTQYF. In DNA, the CDR3 is TGTGCCAGCAGTTCACCATGGGACAGGGGGCACAAGGGAGATACGCAGTATTTT.

A few counts support this clonotype. As DNA, the CDR3 is TGTGCCAGCAGTTACCGCGGCCTATCGAGGACTGAAGCTTTCTTT. Amino acid sequence: CASSYRGLSRTEAFF. This chain connects TRBV6-6 to TRBJ1-1; D is ambiguous. The length of the CDR3 is 15 residues. CDR1 MNHNY and CDR2 SVGAGI come from the germline V gene (reference sequence). Trimming removed 2 bases at V and 5 bases at J, with 15 bases between.

The chain uses TRBV20-1 and TRBJ2-7; D gene ambiguous. V lost 2 bases to trimming and J lost 7 bases, with 12 bases between them. The CDR3 runs to 12 residues. Germline loops: CDR1 DFQATT, CDR2 SNEGSKA (reference sequence). CDR3 DNA sequence: TGCAGTGCTAGACTAAACCAATGGGAGCAGTACTTC. The encoded protein is CSARLNQWEQYF.

The chain couples TRBV11-2 to TRBJ2-7; D gene ambiguous. CDR1 and CDR2 from the germline V gene are SGHAT and FQNNGV. Trimming left V 0 bases short and J 2 bases short, with 11 bases between. The CDR3 totals 15 residues. The CDR3 sequence: CASSLDGGFPYEQYF. CDR3 nucleotides: TGTGCCAGCAGCTTAGATGGTGGGTTTCCCTACGAGCAGTACTTC.

This clonotype occurred a few times. The chain is built from TRBV7-3 and TRBJ2-3; D gene ambiguous. V was pared by 4 bases and J by 4 bases, with 12 bases between. The length of the CDR3 is 14 residues. Germline V gives CDR1 SGHTA, CDR2 FQGTGA. The CDR3 here is CASSSTMDADTQYF. The CDR3 DNA reads as TGTGCCAGCAGCTCCACCATGGACGCAGATACGCAGTATTTT.